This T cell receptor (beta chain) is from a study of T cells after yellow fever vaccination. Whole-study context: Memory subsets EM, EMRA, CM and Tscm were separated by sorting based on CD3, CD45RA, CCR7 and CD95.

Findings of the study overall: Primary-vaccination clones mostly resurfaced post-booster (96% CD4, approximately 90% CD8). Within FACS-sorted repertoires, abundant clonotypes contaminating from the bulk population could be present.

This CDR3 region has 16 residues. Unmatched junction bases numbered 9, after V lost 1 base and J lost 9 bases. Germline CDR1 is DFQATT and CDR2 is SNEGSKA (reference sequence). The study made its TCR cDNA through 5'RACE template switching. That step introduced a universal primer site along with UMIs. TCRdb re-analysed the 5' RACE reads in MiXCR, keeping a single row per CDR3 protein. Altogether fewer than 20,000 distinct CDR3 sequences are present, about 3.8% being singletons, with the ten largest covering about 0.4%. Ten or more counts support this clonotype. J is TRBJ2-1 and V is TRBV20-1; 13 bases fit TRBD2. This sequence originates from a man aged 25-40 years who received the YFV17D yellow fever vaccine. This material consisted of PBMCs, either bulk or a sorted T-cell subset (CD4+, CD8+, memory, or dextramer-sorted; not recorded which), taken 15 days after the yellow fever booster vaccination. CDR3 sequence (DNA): TGCAGTGCTAGAGCACTCGGACTAGCGGGAGCGGGTGAGCAGTTCTTC. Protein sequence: CSARALGLAGAGEQFF.